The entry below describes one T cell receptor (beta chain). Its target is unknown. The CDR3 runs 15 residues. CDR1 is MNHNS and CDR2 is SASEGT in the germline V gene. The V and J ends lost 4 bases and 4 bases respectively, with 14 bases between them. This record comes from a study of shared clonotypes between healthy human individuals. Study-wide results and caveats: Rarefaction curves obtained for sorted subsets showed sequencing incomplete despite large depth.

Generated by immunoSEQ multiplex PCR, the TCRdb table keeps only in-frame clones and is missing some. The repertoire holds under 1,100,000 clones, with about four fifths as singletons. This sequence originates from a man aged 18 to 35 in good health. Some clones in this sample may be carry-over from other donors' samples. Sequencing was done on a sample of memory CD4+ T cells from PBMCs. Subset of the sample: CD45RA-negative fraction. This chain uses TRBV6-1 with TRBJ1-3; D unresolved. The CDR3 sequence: CASSAPGLGGNTIYF. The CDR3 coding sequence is TGTGCCAGCAGTGCTCCGGGCTTGGGGGGAAACACCATATATTTT.